The clone carrying this T cell receptor beta chain was counted a few times. Its matching antigen is unknown. The entry originates in a study of shared clonotypes between healthy human individuals. Repertoires were generated with immunoSEQ multiplex PCR, while TCRdb's copy carries only in-frame clones and drops some. The table includes about 1 million clones, roughly 70% detected once. CDR3 size: 13 residues. V lost 6 bases, J lost 3 bases, and 12 bases lay in between. Germline V CDR1 and CDR2: MNHEY, SVGAGI. Study conclusions and caveats: How much donors shared clonotypes was expected to be affected by sequencing depth.

The chain links TRBV6-5 to TRBJ2-7; TRBD1 might be the D (5 bases). This receptor was obtained from a man younger than 30 in good health. Sequenced sample: memory CD4+ T cells sorted from blood. Subset here: CD45RA-negative fraction. The CDR3 nucleotides are TGTGCCAGCAGGAGGAGCGACAGCTACGAGCAGTACTTC. Protein product: CASRRSDSYEQYF.